This TCR beta chain was documented in a study of Graves' ophthalmopathy and Graves' hyperthyroidism. With 7 bases removed from V and 0 bases from J, the gap between germline ends came to 12 bases. Germline V lookup: CDR1 KGHDR, CDR2 SFDVKD. The CDR3 loop spans 14 amino acids. As the template, RNA transcripts were used to amplify TCR beta CDR3 regions. The authors performed first-round RT-PCR with HTBI primers and then a second-round multiplex PCR. TCRdb reprocessed the multiplex PCR reads with MiXCR, giving one entry per CDR3 protein. This table holds around 1,000,000 distinct CDR3 sequences, 35% to 40% found once. The table lists this clonotype with many counts.

The source material was peripheral blood or thyroid tissue (not recorded which). V and J are TRBV24-1 and TRBJ2-7; a weak D match, TRBD2 (6 bases). This clonotype was obtained from an adult man with Graves' hyperthyroidism. The CDR3 DNA is TGTGCCACCAGCTCGGGAGCCAACTCCTACGAGCAGTACTTC. This sequence encodes CATSSGANSYEQYF.